This T cell receptor (beta chain) was documented in a study of OX40 agonist ivuxolimab in advanced cancers. Clones were read by immunoSEQ multiplex PCR, and TCRdb kept only the in-frame ones, dropping some. This sample has about 49,000 clones, with 85% found just once. V dropped 3 bases and J dropped 4 bases, with 9 bases sitting between them. The CDR3 is 13 residues long. Germline CDR1 and CDR2: LNHDA and SQIVND (reference sequence). Only one count was recorded for this clone. The sequence came from an adult with an advanced solid tumor such as melanoma, head and neck, liver or kidney cancer. This specimen consisted of CD4+ or CD8+ T cells sorted from blood, obtained in a trial of the OX40 agonist ivuxolimab. The chain recombines TRBV19 with TRBJ1-1, with a possible D match to TRBD1 (5 bases). The CDR3: CASSIPGPTEAFF. The CDR3 coding sequence is TGTGCCAGTAGTATTCCGGGACCCACTGAAGCTTTCTTT.